This TCR beta chain emerged from a study of breast tumors, draining lymph nodes, adjacent tissues. This CDR3 is 14 amino acids long. V was cut by 6 bases and J by 1 base, with 12 bases left in between. Germline V gives CDR1 MNHNY, CDR2 SVGAGI (reference sequence). Samples came from axillary lymph nodes draining the breast cancer. TCRdb reprocessed the multiplex PCR reads via MiXCR and lists one record per CDR3 protein. The table shows about 110,000 distinct CDR3 sequences, with more than 30% occurring only once. This receptor was taken from a female donor with breast cancer. Some clones in this sample may be carry-over from other donors' samples. The sample taken for sequencing was axillary lymph node tissue. The chain has TRBV6-6 and TRBJ1-1; D not resolved. The CDR3 coding sequence is TGTGCCAGCAGCTACGACCCTAAGAACACTGAAGCTTTCTTT. Protein product: CASSYDPKNTEAFF.